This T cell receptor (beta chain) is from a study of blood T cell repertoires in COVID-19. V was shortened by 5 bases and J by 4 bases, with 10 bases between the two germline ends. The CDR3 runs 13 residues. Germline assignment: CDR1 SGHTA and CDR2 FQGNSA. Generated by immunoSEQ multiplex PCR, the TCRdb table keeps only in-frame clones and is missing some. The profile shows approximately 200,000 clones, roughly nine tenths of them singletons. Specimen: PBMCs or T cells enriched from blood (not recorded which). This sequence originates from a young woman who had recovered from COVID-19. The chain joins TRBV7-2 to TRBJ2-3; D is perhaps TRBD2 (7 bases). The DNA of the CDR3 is TGTGCCAGCAGCCAAGGGGGGGCAGATACGCAGTATTTT. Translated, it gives CASSQGGADTQYF.